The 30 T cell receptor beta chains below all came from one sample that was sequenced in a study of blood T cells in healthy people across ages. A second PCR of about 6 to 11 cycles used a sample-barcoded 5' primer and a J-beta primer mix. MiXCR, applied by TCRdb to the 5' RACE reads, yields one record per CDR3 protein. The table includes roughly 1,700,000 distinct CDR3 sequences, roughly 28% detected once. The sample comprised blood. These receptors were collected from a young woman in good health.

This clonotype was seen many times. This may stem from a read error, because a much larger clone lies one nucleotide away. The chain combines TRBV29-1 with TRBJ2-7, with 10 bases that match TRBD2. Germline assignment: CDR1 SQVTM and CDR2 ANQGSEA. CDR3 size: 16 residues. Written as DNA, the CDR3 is TGCAGCGTCGAGATCCGATGGGCTAGCGGGAGCTACAAGCAGTACTTC. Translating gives CSVEIRWASGSYKQYF.

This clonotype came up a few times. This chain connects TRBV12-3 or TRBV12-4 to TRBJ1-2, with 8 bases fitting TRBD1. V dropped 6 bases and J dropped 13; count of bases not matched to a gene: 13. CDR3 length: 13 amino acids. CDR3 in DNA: TGTGCCAGCAGCTGGACAGGGAGGGATATCTTCACCTTC. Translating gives CASSWTGRDIFTF.

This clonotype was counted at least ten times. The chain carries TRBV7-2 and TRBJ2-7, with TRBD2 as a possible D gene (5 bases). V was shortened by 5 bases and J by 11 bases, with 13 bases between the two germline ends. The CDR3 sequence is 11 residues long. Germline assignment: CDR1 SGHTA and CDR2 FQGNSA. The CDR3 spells CASSRRDLKYF. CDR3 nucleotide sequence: TGTGCCAGCAGCCGACGGGATCTGAAGTACTTC.

CDR3 loop: CASSLKSPGGTYEQYF. In DNA form, the CDR3 reads TGTGCCAGCAGCTTGAAGTCTCCAGGGGGGACCTACGAGCAGTACTTC. The chain couples TRBV5-4 to TRBJ2-7; the D gene is possibly TRBD1 (7 bases). From germline, CDR1 is SGHNT and CDR2 YYREEE (reference sequence). The CDR3 covers 16 residues. V lost 1 base and J lost 2, with 16 bases in between.

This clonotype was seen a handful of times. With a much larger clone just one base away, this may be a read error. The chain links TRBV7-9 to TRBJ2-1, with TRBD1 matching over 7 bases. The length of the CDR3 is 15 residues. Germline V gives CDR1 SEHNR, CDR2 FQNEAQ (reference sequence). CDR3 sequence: CVSSLRDSSYNEQFF. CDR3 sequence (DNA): TGTGTCAGCAGCTTAAGGGACAGCTCCTACAATGAGCAGTTCTTC.

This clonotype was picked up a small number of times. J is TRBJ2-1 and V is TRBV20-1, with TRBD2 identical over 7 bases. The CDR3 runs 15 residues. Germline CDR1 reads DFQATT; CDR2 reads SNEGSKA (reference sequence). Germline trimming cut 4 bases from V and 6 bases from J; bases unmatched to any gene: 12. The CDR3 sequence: CSANSGRRVSNEQFF. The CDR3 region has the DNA TGCAGTGCTAATAGCGGGCGTAGAGTGAGCAATGAGCAGTTCTTC.

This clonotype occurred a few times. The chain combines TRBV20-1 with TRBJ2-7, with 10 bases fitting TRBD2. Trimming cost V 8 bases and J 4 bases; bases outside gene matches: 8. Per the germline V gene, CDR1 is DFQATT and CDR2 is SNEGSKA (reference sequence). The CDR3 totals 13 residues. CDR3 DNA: TGCAGTACCAATAGCGGGAGGACATACGAGCAGTACTTC. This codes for CSTNSGRTYEQYF.

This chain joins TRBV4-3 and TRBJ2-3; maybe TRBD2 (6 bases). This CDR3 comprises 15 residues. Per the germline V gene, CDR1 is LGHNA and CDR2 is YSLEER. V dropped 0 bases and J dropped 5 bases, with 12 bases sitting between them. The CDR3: CASSQDGGVEDTQYF. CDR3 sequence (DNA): TGCGCCAGCAGCCAAGATGGCGGGGTTGAAGATACGCAGTATTTT.

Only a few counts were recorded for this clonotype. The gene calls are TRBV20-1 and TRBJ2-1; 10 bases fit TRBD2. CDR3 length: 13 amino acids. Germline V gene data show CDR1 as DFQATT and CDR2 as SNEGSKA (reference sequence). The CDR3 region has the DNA TGCACCCTTAGCGGGAGGCAAGGCAATGAGCAGTTCTTC. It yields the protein CTLSGRQGNEQFF.

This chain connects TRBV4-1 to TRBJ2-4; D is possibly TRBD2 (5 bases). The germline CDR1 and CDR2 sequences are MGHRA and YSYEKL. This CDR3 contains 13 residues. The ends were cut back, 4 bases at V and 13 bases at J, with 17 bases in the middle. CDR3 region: CASSLGLTYVQYF. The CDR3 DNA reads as TGCGCCAGCAGCCTTGGACTTACTTACGTGCAGTACTTC.

In DNA form, the CDR3 reads TGTGCCAGCAGCTTAGGGAATTTGGTCGAGGGCGAGCAGTACTTC. The encoded protein is CASSLGNLVEGEQYF. V is TRBV7-9 and J is TRBJ2-7; D may be TRBD2 (5 bases). Trimming left V 1 base short and J 6 bases short, with 16 bases between. This CDR3 has 15 amino acids. Germline V lookup: CDR1 SEHNR, CDR2 FQNEAQ (reference sequence). Based on the CDR3 plus reference TRBV7-9 and TRBJ2-7, the full variable domain is DTGVSQNPRHKITKRGQNVTFRCDPISEHNRLYWYRQTLGQGPEFLTYFQNEAQLEKSRLLSDRFSAERPKGSFSTLEIQRTEQGDSAMYLCASSLGNLVEGEQYFGPGTRLTVT.

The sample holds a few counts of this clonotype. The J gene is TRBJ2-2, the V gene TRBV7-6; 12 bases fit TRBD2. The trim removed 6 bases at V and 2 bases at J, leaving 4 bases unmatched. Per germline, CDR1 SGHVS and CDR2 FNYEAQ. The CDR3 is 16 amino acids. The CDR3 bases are TGTGCCAGCAGTCTAGCGGGAGGGAAAAACACCGGGGAGCTGTTTTTT. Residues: CASSLAGGKNTGELFF.

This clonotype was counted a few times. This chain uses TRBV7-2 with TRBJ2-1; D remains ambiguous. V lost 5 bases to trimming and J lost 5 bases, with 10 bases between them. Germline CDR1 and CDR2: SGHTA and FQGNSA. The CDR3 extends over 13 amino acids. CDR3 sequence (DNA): TGTGCCAGCAGCCAAAGGTACGACAATGAGCAGTTCTTC. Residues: CASSQRYDNEQFF.

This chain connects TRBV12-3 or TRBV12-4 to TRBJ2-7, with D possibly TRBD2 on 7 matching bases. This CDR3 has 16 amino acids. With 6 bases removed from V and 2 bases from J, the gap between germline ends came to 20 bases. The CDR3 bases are TGTGCCAGCAGCGGACTGGCGGGGGCCCAAACCTACGAGCAGTACTTC. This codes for CASSGLAGAQTYEQYF.

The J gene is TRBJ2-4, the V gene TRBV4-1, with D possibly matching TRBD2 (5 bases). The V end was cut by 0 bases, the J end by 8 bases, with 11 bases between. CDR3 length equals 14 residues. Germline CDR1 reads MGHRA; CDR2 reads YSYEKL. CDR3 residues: CASSQDLLRDIQYF. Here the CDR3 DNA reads TGCGCCAGCAGCCAAGATTTATTGCGGGACATTCAGTACTTC.

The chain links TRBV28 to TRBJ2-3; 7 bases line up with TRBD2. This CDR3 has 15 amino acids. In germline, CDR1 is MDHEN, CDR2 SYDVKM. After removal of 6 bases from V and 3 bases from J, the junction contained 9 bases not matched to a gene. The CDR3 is CASSHEPGRTDTQYF. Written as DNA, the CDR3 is TGTGCCAGCAGCCATGAGCCCGGGAGGACAGATACGCAGTATTTT.

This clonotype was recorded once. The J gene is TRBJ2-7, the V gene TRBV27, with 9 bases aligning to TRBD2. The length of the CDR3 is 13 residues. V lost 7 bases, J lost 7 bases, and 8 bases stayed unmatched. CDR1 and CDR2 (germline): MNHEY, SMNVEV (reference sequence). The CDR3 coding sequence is TGTGCCAGCACGGGACTAGCCACAAAAGAGCAGTACTTC. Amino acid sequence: CASTGLATKEQYF.

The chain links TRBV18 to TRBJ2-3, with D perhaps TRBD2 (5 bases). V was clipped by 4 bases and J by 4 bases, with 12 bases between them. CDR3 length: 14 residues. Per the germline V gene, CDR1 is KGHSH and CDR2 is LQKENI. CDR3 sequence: CASSLTNWADTQYF. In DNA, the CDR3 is TGTGCCAGCTCACTGACTAATTGGGCAGATACGCAGTATTTT.

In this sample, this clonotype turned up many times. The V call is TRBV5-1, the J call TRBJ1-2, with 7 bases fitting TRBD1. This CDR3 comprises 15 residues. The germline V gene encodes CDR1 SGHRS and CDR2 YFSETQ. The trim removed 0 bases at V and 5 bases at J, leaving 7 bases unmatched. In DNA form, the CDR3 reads TGCGCCAGCAGCTTGGAGGGAGGGACAGCGTATGGCTACACCTTC. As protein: CASSLEGGTAYGYTF. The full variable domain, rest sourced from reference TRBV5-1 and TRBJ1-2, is KAGVTQTPRYLIKTRGQQVTLSCSPISGHRSVSWYQQTPGQGLQFLFEYFSETQRNKGNFPGRFSGRQFSNSRSEMNVSTLELGDSALYLCASSLEGGTAYGYTFGSGTRLTVV.

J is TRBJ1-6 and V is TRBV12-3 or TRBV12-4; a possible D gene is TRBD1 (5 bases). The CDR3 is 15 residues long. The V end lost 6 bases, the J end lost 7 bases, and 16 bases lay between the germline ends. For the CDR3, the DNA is TGTGCCAGCAGAACCACATTATCAGGGAATTCACCCCTCCACTTT. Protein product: CASRTTLSGNSPLHF.

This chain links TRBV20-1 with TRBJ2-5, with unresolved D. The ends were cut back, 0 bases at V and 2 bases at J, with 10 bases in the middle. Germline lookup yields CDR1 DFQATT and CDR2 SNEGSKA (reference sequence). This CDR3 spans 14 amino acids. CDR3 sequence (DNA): TGCAGTGCTAGAGATCCCGTGGAACAAGAGACCCAGTACTTC. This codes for CSARDPVEQETQYF.

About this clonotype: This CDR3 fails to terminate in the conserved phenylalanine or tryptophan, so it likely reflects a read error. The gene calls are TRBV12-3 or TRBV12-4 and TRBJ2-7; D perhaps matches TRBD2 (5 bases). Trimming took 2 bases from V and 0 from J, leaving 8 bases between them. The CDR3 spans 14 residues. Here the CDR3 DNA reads TGTGCCAGCAGTTTACGGGGAACCTCCTACGAGCAGTACCTC. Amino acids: CASSLRGTSYEQYL.

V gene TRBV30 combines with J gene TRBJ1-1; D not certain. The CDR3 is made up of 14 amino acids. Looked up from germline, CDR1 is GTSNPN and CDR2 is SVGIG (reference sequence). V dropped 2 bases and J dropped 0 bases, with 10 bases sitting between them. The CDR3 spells CAWSPYQVNTEAFF. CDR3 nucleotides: TGTGCCTGGAGTCCCTACCAGGTGAACACTGAAGCTTTCTTT. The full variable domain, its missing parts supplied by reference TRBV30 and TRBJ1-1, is SQTIHQWPATLVQPVGSPLSLECTVEGTSNPNLYWYRQAAGRGLQLLFYSVGIGQISSEVPQNLSASRPQDRQFILSSKKLLLSDSGFYLCAWSPYQVNTEAFFGQGTRLTVV.

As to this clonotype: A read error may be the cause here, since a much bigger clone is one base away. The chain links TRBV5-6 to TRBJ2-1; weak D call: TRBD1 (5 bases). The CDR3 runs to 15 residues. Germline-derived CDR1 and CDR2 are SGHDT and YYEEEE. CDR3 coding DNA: TGTGCCGGCAGCTTGGACAATTCTTGGGACAATGAGCAGTTCTTC. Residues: CAGSLDNSWDNEQFF.

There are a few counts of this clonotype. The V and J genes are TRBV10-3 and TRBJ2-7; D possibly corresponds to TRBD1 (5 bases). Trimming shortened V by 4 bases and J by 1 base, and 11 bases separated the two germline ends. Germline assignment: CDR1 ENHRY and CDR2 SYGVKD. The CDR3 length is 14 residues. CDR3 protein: CAISGVGQSYEQYF. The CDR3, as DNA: TGTGCCATCAGTGGGGTGGGGCAGTCCTACGAGCAGTACTTC.

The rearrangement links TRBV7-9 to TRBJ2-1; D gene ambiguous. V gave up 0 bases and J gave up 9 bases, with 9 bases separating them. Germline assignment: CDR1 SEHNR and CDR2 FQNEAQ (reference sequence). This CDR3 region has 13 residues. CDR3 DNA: TGTGCCAGCAGCTTAGCCAGGATGAGTGAGCAGTTCTTC. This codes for CASSLARMSEQFF.

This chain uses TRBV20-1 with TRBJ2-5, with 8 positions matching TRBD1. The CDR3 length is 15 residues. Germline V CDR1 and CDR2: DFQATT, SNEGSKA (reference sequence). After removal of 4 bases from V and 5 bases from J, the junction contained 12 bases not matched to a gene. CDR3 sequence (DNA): TGCAGTGCTACTAGCCCACAGGGGGAGCCGGAGACCCAGTACTTC. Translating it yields CSATSPQGEPETQYF.

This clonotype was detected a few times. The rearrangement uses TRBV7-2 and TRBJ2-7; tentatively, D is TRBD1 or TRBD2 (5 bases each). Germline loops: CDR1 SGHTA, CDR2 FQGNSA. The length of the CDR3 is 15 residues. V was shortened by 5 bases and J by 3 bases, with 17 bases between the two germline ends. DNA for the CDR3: TGTGCCAGCAGCAAAATCCCGGGGCAAGGCTACGAGCAGTACTTC. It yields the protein CASSKIPGQGYEQYF.

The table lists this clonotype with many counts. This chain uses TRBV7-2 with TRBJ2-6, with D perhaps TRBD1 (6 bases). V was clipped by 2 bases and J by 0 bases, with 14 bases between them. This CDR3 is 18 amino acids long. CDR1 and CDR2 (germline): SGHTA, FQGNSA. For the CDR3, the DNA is TGTGCCAGCAGCTTAAGATGGAGACAGGCCTCTGGGGCCAACGTCCTGACTTTC. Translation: CASSLRWRQASGANVLTF.

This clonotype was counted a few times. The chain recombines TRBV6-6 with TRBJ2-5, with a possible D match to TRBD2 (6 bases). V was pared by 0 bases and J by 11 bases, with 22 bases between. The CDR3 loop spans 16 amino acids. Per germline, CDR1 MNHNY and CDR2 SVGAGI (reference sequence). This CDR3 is CASSYSVEVHAGKQYF. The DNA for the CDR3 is TGTGCCAGCAGTTACTCCGTTGAAGTCCACGCGGGGAAGCAGTACTTC.